Presented here are 16 T cell receptor beta chains from one specimen sequenced in a study of Ad26.COV2.S vaccination and SARS-CoV-2 variants. The table came from immunoSEQ multiplex PCR; TCRdb's copy has only in-frame clones and leaves some out. Of about 400,000 clones in the sample, under 90% were seen once. Documented treatment: around 19 received Ad26.COV2.S at low or high dose, single or two shots; about five received placebo; per-sample allocation not given. Day 63 following the first vaccine or placebo injection was when the samples were taken. The sequences come from peripheral blood, collected in a trial of Ad26.COV2.S vaccine versus placebo. The receptors originated from a person aged 18-60 years who received the Ad26.COV2.S COVID-19 vaccine or a placebo.

This clone was detected once. V is TRBV5-1 and J is TRBJ2-7; no definite D call. CDR3 size: 12 residues. CDR1 is SGHRS, CDR2 YFSETQ, per germline. Between the trimmed V and J ends, which lost 0 bases and 7 bases, there was a span of 8 bases. The DNA for the CDR3 is TGCGCCAGCAGCTTGGGGTTCGGGGAGCAGTACTTC. Amino acids: CASSLGFGEQYF.

This CDR3 reads CASSPGVVDTEAFF. The CDR3 DNA sequence: TGTGCCAGCAGCCCGGGGGTCGTGGACACTGAAGCTTTCTTT. The chain combines TRBV9 with TRBJ1-1, with D tentatively TRBD1 (5 bases). Germline CDR1 SGDLS, CDR2 YYNGEE. Trimming left V 4 bases short and J 3 bases short, with 13 bases between. There are 14 residues in the CDR3.

The rearrangement links TRBV5-6 to TRBJ2-5, with D tentatively TRBD2 (6 bases). The V end was cut by 0 bases, the J end by 8 bases, with 11 bases between. The CDR3 length is 13 residues. Germline V gene lookup returns CDR1 SGHDT and CDR2 YYEEEE. For the CDR3, the DNA is TGTGCCAGCAGCTTGGAGGCGGGACCTACCCAGTACTTC. Translating gives CASSLEAGPTQYF. Supplemented by reference TRBV5-6 and TRBJ2-5, the full variable domain reads DAGVTQSPTHLIKTRGQQVTLRCSPKSGHDTVSWYQQALGQGPQFIFQYYEEEERQRGNFPDRFSGHQFPNYSSELNVNALLLGDSALYLCASSLEAGPTQYFGPGTRLLVL.

This sequence joins TRBV2 and TRBJ2-1, with D uncertain. V was pared by 3 bases and J by 7 bases, with 10 bases between. From germline, CDR1 is SNHLY and CDR2 FYNNEI. The CDR3 extends over 13 amino acids. The CDR3: CASSDNSVNEQFF. CDR3 DNA: TGTGCCAGCAGTGATAACAGCGTAAATGAGCAGTTCTTC.

In its sample, this clone was seen once. The V call is TRBV19, the J call TRBJ1-3; no firm D call. The germline gives CDR1 LNHDA, CDR2 SQIVND (reference sequence). The CDR3 contains 15 residues. Trimming took 6 bases from V and 2 from J, leaving 14 bases between them. CDR3 residues: CASSLDTPPGNTIYF. The DNA of the CDR3 is TGTGCCAGTAGCCTTGATACCCCCCCTGGAAACACCATATATTTT.

The genes are TRBV5-1 and TRBJ1-2, with D possibly being TRBD1 (6 bases). Germline lookup yields CDR1 SGHRS and CDR2 YFSETQ. V dropped 0 bases and J dropped 4 bases, with 19 bases sitting between them. The CDR3 extends over 17 amino acids. CDR3 protein: CASSLGDGGGASYGYTF. The DNA of the CDR3 is TGCGCCAGCAGCTTGGGGGACGGAGGGGGAGCTAGCTATGGCTACACCTTC.

This chain uses TRBV11-3 with TRBJ2-2; 10 bases match TRBD2. J was trimmed by 4 bases and V by 4 bases; bases with no gene match: 15. The CDR3 sequence is 19 residues long. Germline values: CDR1 SGHNT, CDR2 YENEEA. CDR3 loop: CASSSSLAGTRFGTGELFF. For the CDR3, the DNA is TGTGCCAGCAGCTCCTCACTAGCGGGAACCCGTTTTGGCACCGGGGAGCTGTTTTTT.

The rearrangement joins TRBV13 to TRBJ1-3; 7 nucleotides align to TRBD1. The CDR3 extends over 17 amino acids. V dropped 5 bases and J dropped 1; count of bases not matched to a gene: 11. Per the germline V gene, CDR1 is PRHDT and CDR2 is FYEKMQ (reference sequence). The CDR3 DNA is TGTGCCAGCAGCCTCAGCCCAGGGGGGTGGTCTGGAAACACCATATATTTT. This gives the protein CASSLSPGGWSGNTIYF.

The J gene is TRBJ1-1, the V gene TRBV18; no clear D. V lost 2 bases, J lost 11 bases, and 15 bases lay in between. Germline V gene data show CDR1 as KGHSH and CDR2 as LQKENI. The CDR3 contains 13 residues. The CDR3 coding sequence is TGTGCCAGCTCACCAGGAGCGGGAATCGCCGCTTTCTTT. It specifies CASSPGAGIAAFF.

The chain links TRBV15 to TRBJ1-5; a possible D gene is TRBD1 (5 bases). Germline-derived CDR1 and CDR2 are LNHNV and YYDKDF (reference sequence). V shed 8 bases and J shed 2 bases, with 10 bases lying between them. This CDR3 has 13 amino acids. In DNA form, the CDR3 reads TGTGCCACCGGGCAGGGAGGCAATCAGCCCCAGCATTTT. This codes for CATGQGGNQPQHF.

The chain is built from TRBV23-1 and TRBJ1-3; D possibly corresponds to TRBD1 (6 bases). TRBV23-1 is designated an ORF whose function remains uncertain. CDR3 size: 17 residues. V lost 7 bases to trimming and J lost 0 bases, with 19 bases between them. CDR3 bases: TGCGCCAGCACTCCCCGCCGGGGGGCCAGCTCTGGAAACACCATATATTTT. Residues: CASTPRRGASSGNTIYF.

The chain combines TRBV11-2 with TRBJ2-7; unclear D gene. The ends were cut back, 3 bases at V and 4 bases at J, with 10 bases in the middle. The CDR3 has 13 amino acids. Germline CDR1 SGHAT, CDR2 FQNNGV. The CDR3 protein is CASSLEADYEQYF. The CDR3 bases are TGTGCCAGCAGCTTGGAAGCCGATTACGAGCAGTACTTC.

The rearrangement uses TRBV5-1 and TRBJ2-5, with TRBD1 matching over 7 bases. V trimming: 0 bases; J trimming: 5 bases; junction bases outside the gene matches: 4. Looked up from germline, CDR1 is SGHRS and CDR2 is YFSETQ. The CDR3 consists of 14 residues. The CDR3 region is CASSLGGGEETQYF. In DNA form, the CDR3 reads TGCGCCAGCAGCTTGGGAGGGGGCGAGGAGACCCAGTACTTC. Filled out from reference TRBV5-1 and TRBJ2-5, the complete variable domain reads KAGVTQTPRYLIKTRGQQVTLSCSPISGHRSVSWYQQTPGQGLQFLFEYFSETQRNKGNFPGRFSGRQFSNSRSEMNVSTLELGDSALYLCASSLGGGEETQYFGPGTRLLVL.

The V gene is TRBV5-1, the J gene TRBJ2-1; unclear D gene. The V gene's germline CDR1 is SGHRS and CDR2 YFSETQ. This CDR3 spans 14 amino acids. The V gene lost 0 bases and the J gene lost 8 bases, with 12 bases spanning the gap. The CDR3 here is CASSLENTEDEQFF. CDR3 sequence (DNA): TGCGCCAGCAGCTTGGAAAACACTGAAGATGAGCAGTTCTTC.

This clone was picked up one time. The gene calls are TRBV9 and TRBJ2-6; possibly TRBD2 for D (6 bases). The CDR3 length is 15 residues. Trimming stripped 3 bases from V and 3 bases from J, with 10 bases between. In germline, CDR1 is SGDLS, CDR2 YYNGEE. CDR3 sequence reads: CASSGRVRGANVLTF. The CDR3 nucleotides are TGTGCCAGCAGCGGGAGGGTACGTGGGGCCAACGTCCTGACTTTC.

The V call is TRBV4-1, the J call TRBJ1-6; no clear D gene. CDR1 and CDR2 (germline): MGHRA, YSYEKL. CDR3 length equals 16 residues. The V and J ends lost 1 base and 9 bases respectively, with 16 bases between them. CDR3 amino acids: CASSQVRWKRSSPLHF. The CDR3 region has the DNA TGCGCCAGCAGCCAAGTTCGATGGAAGAGGTCTTCACCCCTCCACTTT.